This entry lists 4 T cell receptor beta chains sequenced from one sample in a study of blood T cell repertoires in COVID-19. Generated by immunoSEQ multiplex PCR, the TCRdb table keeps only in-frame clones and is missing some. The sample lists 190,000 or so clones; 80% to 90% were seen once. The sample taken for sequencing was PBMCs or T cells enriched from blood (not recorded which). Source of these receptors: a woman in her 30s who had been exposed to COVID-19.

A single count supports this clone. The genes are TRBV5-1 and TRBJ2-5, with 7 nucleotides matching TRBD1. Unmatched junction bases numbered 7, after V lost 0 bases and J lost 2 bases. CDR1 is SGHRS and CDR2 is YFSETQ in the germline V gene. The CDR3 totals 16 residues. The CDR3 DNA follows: TGCGCCAGCAGCTTGGGGGACAGAGCTACTCAAGAGACCCAGTACTTC. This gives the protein CASSLGDRATQETQYF.

CDR3 residues: CASSGGGNQPQHF. The CDR3 DNA reads as TGTGCCAGCAGCGGGGGAGGGAATCAGCCCCAGCATTTT. The chain carries TRBV13 and TRBJ1-5; D is possibly TRBD1 (5 bases). From germline, CDR1 is PRHDT and CDR2 FYEKMQ (reference sequence). Trimming left V 5 bases short and J 4 bases short, with 9 bases between. The CDR3 runs 13 residues.

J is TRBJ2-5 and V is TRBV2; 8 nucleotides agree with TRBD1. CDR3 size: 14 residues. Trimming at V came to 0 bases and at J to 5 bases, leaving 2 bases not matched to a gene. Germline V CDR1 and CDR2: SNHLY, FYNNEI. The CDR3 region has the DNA TGTGCCAGCAGTGAAGCCAGGGGGCGGGAGACCCAGTACTTC. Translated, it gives CASSEARGRETQYF.

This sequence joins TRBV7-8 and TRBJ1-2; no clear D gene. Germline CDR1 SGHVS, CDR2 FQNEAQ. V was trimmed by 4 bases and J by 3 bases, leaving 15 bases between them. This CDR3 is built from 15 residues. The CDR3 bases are TGTGCCAGCAGCTCAGCAGACATCTCTGACTATGGCTACACCTTC. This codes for CASSSADISDYGYTF.